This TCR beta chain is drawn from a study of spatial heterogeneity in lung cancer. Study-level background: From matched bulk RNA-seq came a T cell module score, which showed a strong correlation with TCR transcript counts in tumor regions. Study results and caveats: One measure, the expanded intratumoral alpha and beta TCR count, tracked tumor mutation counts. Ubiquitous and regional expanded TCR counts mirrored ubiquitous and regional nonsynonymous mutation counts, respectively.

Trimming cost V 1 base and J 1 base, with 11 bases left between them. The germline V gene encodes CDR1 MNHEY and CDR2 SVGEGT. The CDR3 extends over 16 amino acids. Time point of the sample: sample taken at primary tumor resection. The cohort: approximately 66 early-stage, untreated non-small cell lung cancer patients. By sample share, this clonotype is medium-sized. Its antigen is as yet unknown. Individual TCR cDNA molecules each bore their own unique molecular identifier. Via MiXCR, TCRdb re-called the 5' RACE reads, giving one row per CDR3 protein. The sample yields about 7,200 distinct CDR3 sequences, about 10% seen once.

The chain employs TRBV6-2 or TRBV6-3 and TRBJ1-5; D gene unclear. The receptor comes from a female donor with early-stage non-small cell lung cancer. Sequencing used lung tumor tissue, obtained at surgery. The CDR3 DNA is TGTGCCAGCAGTTACTACCCCGGGCAGAGCAATCAGCCCCAGCATTTT. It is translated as CASSYYPGQSNQPQHF.